This TCR beta chain was observed in a study of shared clonotypes between healthy human individuals. For each subset, genomic DNA was distributed in equal portions over several immunoSEQ plates. Measured with immunoSEQ multiplex PCR; TCRdb has only the in-frame clones, and not every one. The repertoire has more than 1,200,000 clones, roughly 98.5% of them found once; the top ten carry 0.36%. The CDR3 length is 14 residues. Germline CDR1 WSHSY, CDR2 SAAADI. J was trimmed by 3 bases and V by 7 bases; bases with no gene match: 3. The receptor was derived from a man younger than 40 in good health. Sequencing was performed on naive CD4+ T cells sorted from blood. Sample subset: CD45RA+ positively selected. This sequence joins TRBV10-2 and TRBJ2-3, with 11 bases matching TRBD2. For the CDR3, the DNA is TGCGCCAGCACCCGACTAGCGGGAACAGATACGCAGTATTTT. This sequence encodes CASTRLAGTDTQYF.